Listed below are T cell receptor beta chains from one sample, sequenced in a study of regulatory T cells in long-lasting Graves disease. Using its own MiXCR run on the multiplex PCR reads, TCRdb lists one record per CDR3 protein. The sample carries a few hundred thousand distinct CDR3 sequences, around 20% recorded once. The sequencing here drew on peripheral blood mononuclear cells (PBMCs), taken at new diagnosis, from a patient treated with antithyroid drugs. The source is a female donor with Graves disease. Each CDR3 is given with its conserved first and last residue. Each record gives: D gene, V gene, clone size, J gene, CDR3 protein, CDR3 DNA. A D gene is named only where the DNA matches it firmly. Expanded clones are given a class, and other clones once, few, many or no size at all.

d_gene: -
v_gene: TRBV5-4
abundance: -
j_gene: TRBJ2-7
CDR3aa: CASSLGGTSLRHEQYF
CDR3nt: TGTGCCAGCAGCTTAGGCGGCACTAGCCTGAGACACGAGCAGTACTTC

d_gene: -
v_gene: TRBV10-3
abundance: many
j_gene: TRBJ1-6
CDR3aa: CAISESPTRTDSPLHF
CDR3nt: TGTGCCATCAGTGAGTCTCCGACACGCACTGATTCACCCCTCCACTTT

d_gene: -
v_gene: TRBV4-3
abundance: -
j_gene: TRBJ1-4
CDR3aa: CASSQDPSRELFF
CDR3nt: TGCGCCAGCAGCCAAGATCCCAGCAGGGAACTGTTTTTT

d_gene: -
v_gene: TRBV12-3/TRBV12-4
abundance: many
j_gene: TRBJ2-1
CDR3aa: CASRITGDSSGFEQFF
CDR3nt: TGTGCCAGCAGAATCACCGGAGACTCGAGCGGGTTCGAGCAGTTCTTC

d_gene: TRBD1
v_gene: TRBV7-3
abundance: many
j_gene: TRBJ2-1
CDR3aa: CASSLQTGAGNEQFF
CDR3nt: TGTGCCAGCAGCTTACAGACAGGGGCGGGCAATGAGCAGTTCTTC

d_gene: TRBD1
v_gene: TRBV6-1
abundance: many
j_gene: TRBJ1-1
CDR3aa: CASSPRQGGTEAFF
CDR3nt: TGTGCCAGCAGTCCCCGACAGGGTGGCACTGAAGCTTTCTTT

d_gene: TRBD1
v_gene: TRBV18
abundance: -
j_gene: TRBJ1-5
CDR3aa: CASSSGQDNQPQHF
CDR3nt: TGTGCCAGCAGCTCCGGACAGGACAATCAGCCCCAGCATTTT

d_gene: -
v_gene: TRBV6-2/TRBV6-3
abundance: many
j_gene: TRBJ2-5
CDR3aa: CASSYSGVEETQYF
CDR3nt: TGTGCCAGCAGTTACTCTGGGGTCGAGGAGACCCAGTACTTC

d_gene: -
v_gene: TRBV19
abundance: -
j_gene: TRBJ1-6
CDR3aa: CASTQGDSPLHF
CDR3nt: TGTGCCAGTACACAGGGAGATTCACCCCTCCACTTT

d_gene: -
v_gene: TRBV7-2
abundance: many
j_gene: TRBJ2-1
CDR3aa: CASSLARGNNEQFF
CDR3nt: TGTGCCAGCAGCTTAGCGAGGGGAAACAATGAGCAGTTCTTC

d_gene: TRBD1
v_gene: TRBV5-1
abundance: many
j_gene: TRBJ2-3
CDR3aa: CASSPGQGTDTQYF
CDR3nt: TGTGCCAGCAGCCCGGGACAGGGGACAGATACGCAGTATTTT

d_gene: -
v_gene: TRBV2
abundance: many
j_gene: TRBJ2-1
CDR3aa: CASSGPWTNAEQFF
CDR3nt: TGTGCCAGCAGTGGCCCCTGGACTAATGCTGAGCAATTCTTC

d_gene: -
v_gene: TRBV3-1
abundance: many
j_gene: TRBJ1-1
CDR3aa: CASSQAGAVAFF
CDR3nt: TGTGCCAGCAGCCAAGCAGGGGCAGTAGCTTTCTTT

d_gene: TRBD2
v_gene: TRBV6-2/TRBV6-3
abundance: many
j_gene: TRBJ2-7
CDR3aa: CASSYASGSYEQYF
CDR3nt: TGTGCCAGCAGCTACGCTAGCGGGAGCTACGAGCAGTACTTC

d_gene: TRBD1
v_gene: TRBV20-1
abundance: -
j_gene: TRBJ1-1
CDR3aa: CSARGTGNFPSTEAFF
CDR3nt: TGCAGTGCTAGAGGGACAGGGAATTTCCCGAGCACTGAAGCTTTCTTT

d_gene: TRBD2
v_gene: TRBV7-9
abundance: -
j_gene: TRBJ2-1
CDR3aa: CASSSRLAGGHGQFF
CDR3nt: TGTGCCAGCAGCTCTCGACTAGCGGGAGGCCATGGGCAGTTCTTC

d_gene: TRBD1
v_gene: TRBV6-2/TRBV6-3
abundance: few
j_gene: TRBJ1-1
CDR3aa: CASRPGQGIKAFF
CDR3nt: TGTGCCAGCAGACCGGGACAGGGGATCAAAGCTTTCTTT

d_gene: -
v_gene: TRBV9
abundance: -
j_gene: TRBJ2-1
CDR3aa: CASNLWGNPLDEQFF
CDR3nt: TGTGCCAGCAACCTTTGGGGGAACCCCCTCGATGAGCAGTTCTTC

d_gene: -
v_gene: TRBV5-6
abundance: many
j_gene: TRBJ2-7
CDR3aa: CASSLRGNYEQYF
CDR3nt: TGTGCCAGCAGCTTGCGGGGGAACTACGAGCAGTACTTC

d_gene: -
v_gene: TRBV4-1
abundance: many
j_gene: TRBJ1-2
CDR3aa: CASSQLDRTPLYGYTF
CDR3nt: TGCGCCAGCAGCCAACTGGACCGGACACCACTCTATGGCTACACCTTC

d_gene: -
v_gene: TRBV19
abundance: -
j_gene: TRBJ1-3
CDR3aa: CASSIQGFGNTIYF
CDR3nt: TGTGCCAGTAGTATACAGGGTTTTGGAAACACCATATATTTT

d_gene: -
v_gene: TRBV11-2
abundance: many
j_gene: TRBJ2-5
CDR3aa: CASSTRGSEETQYF
CDR3nt: TGTGCCAGCAGTACAAGGGGGTCGGAAGAGACCCAGTACTTC

d_gene: -
v_gene: TRBV6-2/TRBV6-3
abundance: -
j_gene: TRBJ2-2
CDR3aa: CASSTYTLGGNTGELFF
CDR3nt: TGTGCCAGCAGTACGTACACTCTGGGGGGGAACACCGGGGAGCTGTTTTTT

d_gene: -
v_gene: TRBV27
abundance: few
j_gene: TRBJ2-7
CDR3aa: CASSSVPFWTHEQYF
CDR3nt: TGTGCCAGCAGTTCCGTCCCCTTTTGGACCCACGAGCAGTACTTC

d_gene: -
v_gene: TRBV27
abundance: many
j_gene: TRBJ2-1
CDR3aa: CASSFFGAYNEQFF
CDR3nt: TGTGCCAGCAGTTTTTTCGGAGCCTACAATGAGCAGTTCTTC

d_gene: -
v_gene: TRBV18
abundance: many
j_gene: TRBJ1-1
CDR3aa: CASSPRGVNTEAFF
CDR3nt: TGTGCCAGCTCACCACGGGGCGTAAACACTGAAGCTTTCTTT

d_gene: TRBD1
v_gene: TRBV11-3
abundance: -
j_gene: TRBJ1-2
CDR3aa: CASSPRGTGLDYGYTF
CDR3nt: TGTGCCAGCAGCCCTCGCGGGACAGGGTTGGACTATGGCTACACCTTC

d_gene: -
v_gene: TRBV3-1
abundance: many
j_gene: TRBJ1-1
CDR3aa: CASSPRTGNTEAFF
CDR3nt: TGCGCCAGCAGCCCCCGGACCGGGAACACTGAAGCTTTCTTT

d_gene: -
v_gene: TRBV6-2/TRBV6-3
abundance: many
j_gene: TRBJ2-7
CDR3aa: CASREQRTYEQYF
CDR3nt: TGTGCCAGCAGAGAACAGCGAACCTACGAGCAGTACTTC

d_gene: -
v_gene: TRBV7-2
abundance: -
j_gene: TRBJ2-3
CDR3aa: CASSSPQVTDTQYF
CDR3nt: TGTGCCAGCAGCTCGCCCCAAGTAACAGATACGCAGTATTTT